Sequencing of this T cell receptor beta chain was carried out in a study of T cells in Graves' hyperthyroidism and ophthalmopathy. Study findings and constraints: Most thyroid clonotypes that were expanded above 0.001 also turned up in blood.

Researchers took RNA transcripts and amplified the TCR beta CDR3 regions from them. The HTBI primer set drove a first-round RT-PCR of the TCR CDR3. TCRdb used MiXCR to reprocess the multiplex PCR reads, holding one entry per CDR3 protein. In the table there are hundreds of thousands of distinct CDR3 sequences, around 20% of which are singletons. This clonotype was seen many times. Its specificity is unknown. CDR1 is LGHDT, CDR2 YNNKEL, per germline (reference sequence). The CDR3 has 15 residues. V was pared by 2 bases and J by 2 bases, with 2 bases of the junction left unmatched. The rearrangement links TRBV3-1 to TRBJ1-2, with TRBD1 matching over 10 bases. Material: blood. The sequence came from a woman between 45 and 60 years old with Graves' hyperthyroidism that later progressed to Graves' ophthalmopathy. This CDR3 is CASSQPGQGNYGYTF. The CDR3 nucleotides read TGTGCCAGCAGCCAACCGGGACAGGGGAACTATGGCTACACCTTC. Drawing the rest from reference TRBV3-1 and TRBJ1-2, the complete variable domain is DTAVSQTPKYLVTQMGNDKSIKCEQNLGHDTMYWYKQDSKKFLKIMFSYNNKELIINETVPNRFSPKSPDKAHLNLHINSLELGDSAVYFCASSQPGQGNYGYTFGSGTRLTVV.